This TCR beta chain derives from a study of blood T cell repertoires in COVID-19. In the study overall: The analysed material was cDNA or gDNA that came from T cells, B-cell-depleted T cells, or PBMCs.

The repertoire was sequenced with immunoSEQ multiplex PCR; TCRdb's copy has only in-frame clones and lacks some. The table includes hundreds of thousands of clones, 65% to 90% detected once. CDR3 length: 14 residues. Trimming removed 1 base at V and 4 bases at J, with 8 bases between. Germline V gene sequence: CDR1 LGHDT, CDR2 YNNKEL (reference sequence). The V call is TRBV3-1 (or the pseudogene TRBV3-2), the J call TRBJ2-4; D unresolved. Sequencing was performed on peripheral blood. This receptor was taken from an older woman with COVID-19, enrolled during active disease. The CDR3 nucleotides are TGTGCCAGCAGCCAAGTTGGCGGAAAAAACATTCAGTACTTC. It encodes CASSQVGGKNIQYF.